Below are 4 T cell receptor beta chains sequenced from a single sample in a study. TCRdb reanalysed the 5' RACE reads using MiXCR and keeps one entry per CDR3 protein. The sample consists of around 34,000 distinct CDR3 sequences, 27% of them appearing once. Tregs were sorted as CD4+CD25+CD127-/low cells. Sequencing was carried out using tumor-infiltrating Tregs sorted from the breast tumor. The origin of the receptors is a female donor with breast cancer.

This clonotype has a count of ten or more. The chain combines TRBV7-6 with TRBJ2-1, with 13 nucleotides matching TRBD2. Germline V gene lookup returns CDR1 SGHVS and CDR2 FNYEAQ. This CDR3 contains 17 residues. Trimming removed 4 bases from V and 3 bases from J; junction bases left unmatched: 6. The CDR3 nucleotides are TGTGCCAGCAGCTCCAGACTAGCGGGAGGAGGCTACAATGAGCAGTTCTTC. Amino acids: CASSSRLAGGGYNEQFF.

Notes on this clonotype: A read error is possible here, since a much larger clone lies one base away. Since no conserved phenylalanine or tryptophan closes the CDR3, a read error is the likely cause. This rearrangement joins TRBV29-1 to TRBJ1-3; D is unresolved. This CDR3 contains 12 residues. V gave up 7 bases and J gave up 0 bases, with 7 bases separating them. Germline V gene data show CDR1 as SQVTM and CDR2 as ANQGSEA. Here the CDR3 reads CSAKSSGNTIYI. Written as DNA, the CDR3 is TGCAGCGCCAAGAGCTCTGGAAACACCATATATATT.

The V and J genes are TRBV29-1 and TRBJ1-5; D perhaps matches TRBD1 (5 bases). This CDR3 is 14 amino acids long. V dropped 6 bases and J dropped 1 base, with 13 bases sitting between them. Germline CDR1 reads SQVTM; CDR2 reads ANQGSEA. CDR3 in amino acids: CSVRDPGSNQPQHF. The CDR3 nucleotides are TGCAGCGTCCGGGACCCTGGGAGCAATCAGCCCCAGCATTTT. The variable domain in full, with the rest retrieved from reference TRBV29-1 and TRBJ1-5, is SAVISQKPSRDICQRGTSLTIQCQVDSQVTMMFWYRQQPGQSLTLIATANQGSEATYESGFVIDKFPISRPNLTFSTLTVSNMSPEDSSIYLCSVRDPGSNQPQHFGDGTRLSIL.

The chain has TRBV20-1 and TRBJ2-3, with a tentative D call TRBD1 (5 bases). The CDR3 runs 14 residues. The V and J ends lost 7 bases and 6 bases respectively, with 20 bases between them. Germline V gene sequence: CDR1 DFQATT, CDR2 SNEGSKA (reference sequence). The CDR3 DNA is TGCAGTGTTCCCGAACCGACAGCAGTCGATACGCAGTATTTT. Translation gives CSVPEPTAVDTQYF.